The next 9 T cell receptor beta chains were all read from a single sample in a study of siplizumab effects on memory and regulatory T cells. Sequencing used immunoSEQ multiplex PCR; TCRdb keeps in-frame clones, though not all of them. Seen here are over 50,000 clones, around four fifths observed once, and the top ten hold approximately 3.8%. Sequenced input: memory CD4+ T cells sorted from blood. The receptors originated from a human donor in good health.

This chain joins TRBV19 and TRBJ2-3; D might be TRBD2 (5 bases). From germline, CDR1 is LNHDA and CDR2 SQIVND (reference sequence). Trimming took off 7 bases at V and 2 bases at J, with 13 bases between the two ends. The CDR3 runs to 14 residues. CDR3 in DNA: TGTGCCAGTAAGGCTAGCTCAGCCACAGATACGCAGTATTTT. Residues: CASKASSATDTQYF.

The chain carries TRBV11-2 and TRBJ2-1, with D maybe TRBD2 (6 bases). CDR1 is SGHAT, CDR2 FQNNGV, per germline. The V end was cut by 5 bases, the J end by 9 bases, with 23 bases between. The CDR3 is 16 residues long. DNA of the CDR3: TGTGCCAGCAGCCTAGCCTCCCTAGGGCGGAGGGGTGAGCAGTTCTTC. Protein sequence: CASSLASLGRRGEQFF. Full variable domain (rest looked up from reference TRBV11-2 and TRBJ2-1): EAGVAQSPRYKIIEKRQSVAFWCNPISGHATLYWYQQILGQGPKLLIQFQNNGVVDDSQLPKDRFSAERLKGVDSTLKIQPAKLEDSAVYLCASSLASLGRRGEQFFGPGTRLTVL.

The rearrangement links TRBV9 to TRBJ2-2; 8 bases map to TRBD1. In germline, CDR1 is SGDLS, CDR2 YYNGEE. V was pared by 3 bases and J by 2 bases, with 3 bases of the junction left unmatched. This CDR3 comprises 15 residues. In nucleotides, the CDR3 is TGTGCCAGCAGCGCCCAGGGGGCTAACACCGGGGAGCTGTTTTTT. Protein: CASSAQGANTGELFF.

The gene calls are TRBV19 and TRBJ2-1; D assignment may be TRBD1 or TRBD2 (5 bases each). The CDR3 length is 14 residues. V lost 4 bases and J lost 1, with 8 bases in between. Germline V lookup: CDR1 LNHDA, CDR2 SQIVND (reference sequence). CDR3 bases: TGTGCCAGTAGTAGGGGGAGTTCCTACAATGAGCAGTTCTTC. Protein product: CASSRGSSYNEQFF.

This rearrangement joins TRBV2 to TRBJ1-4; the D is unclear. Germline assignment: CDR1 SNHLY and CDR2 FYNNEI. The CDR3 has 14 amino acids. Trimming removed 7 bases from V and 6 bases from J, with 15 bases in between. The CDR3 DNA sequence: TGTGCCAGCAATAGAGAGGGAAGGGATGAAAAACTGTTTTTT. Translation: CASNREGRDEKLFF.

This sequence joins TRBV2 and TRBJ1-1, with TRBD1 matching 8 bases. The CDR3 covers 14 residues. In germline, CDR1 is SNHLY, CDR2 FYNNEI. After removal of 2 bases from V and 1 base from J, the junction contained 0 bases not matched to a gene. CDR3 DNA sequence: TGTGCCAGCAGTGAACAGGGGGCGAACACTGAAGCTTTCTTT. Its translation: CASSEQGANTEAFF.

J is TRBJ1-5 and V is TRBV15; 7 bases are shared with TRBD1. The germline CDR1 and CDR2 sequences are LNHNV and YYDKDF (reference sequence). The CDR3 is 15 amino acids. V dropped 8 bases and J dropped 2; count of bases not matched to a gene: 9. The CDR3 spells CATATGALGNQPQHF. CDR3 nucleotides: TGTGCCACCGCTACAGGGGCCCTCGGCAATCAGCCCCAGCATTTT.

The rearrangement uses TRBV27 and TRBJ1-5; D unclear. Trimming shortened V by 3 bases and J by 4 bases, and 7 bases separated the two germline ends. The length of the CDR3 is 13 residues. Germline V gives CDR1 MNHEY, CDR2 SMNVEV (reference sequence). The CDR3 region has the DNA TGTGCCAGCAGTTTTTCGTCGAATCAGCCCCAGCATTTT. The encoded protein is CASSFSSNQPQHF.

The chain uses TRBV7-8 and TRBJ2-7; 8 bases map to TRBD1. CDR1 is SGHVS, CDR2 FQNEAQ, per germline. CDR3 size: 15 residues. The trim removed 2 bases at V and 2 bases at J, leaving 5 bases unmatched. The CDR3 coding sequence is TGTGCCAGCAGCTTACGGGCAGGGGGCCCCTACGAGCAGTACTTC. Translated: CASSLRAGGPYEQYF.